These T cell receptor beta chains were read from a single sample in a study of cytomegalovirus exposure and HLA in healthy donors. Profiling relied on immunoSEQ multiplex PCR, and the TCRdb table lists in-frame clones only, not all of them. The repertoire has tens of thousands of clones, 90% to 95% of them found once; the top ten carry roughly 1.4%. Sample: PBMCs. The receptors here all came from a man between 18 and 35 years old in good health and CMV-seropositive. CDR3s include the opening cysteine and the closing phenylalanine or tryptophan. The D gene is left open where the match is weak. Clone size appears in some rows only: once, few, many, or a class for an expanded clone.

clone size,V gene,D gene,J gene,CDR3 DNA,CDR3 protein
NA,TRBV4-2,NA,TRBJ2-7,TGTGCCAGCAGCCAAGCGAGCTCCTACGAGCAGTACTTC,CASSQASSYEQYF
NA,TRBV11-2,NA,TRBJ2-7,TGTGCCAGCAGCTCCGACCAGGGAGGAGAGCAGTACTTC,CASSSDQGGEQYF
NA,TRBV15,NA,TRBJ2-7,TGTGCCACCAGCAGAGATATAGCGCTGAACGAGCAGTACTTC,CATSRDIALNEQYF
NA,TRBV7-9,TRBD1,TRBJ1-1,TGTGCCAGCAGCTCGACAGGGCATGCTTTCTTT,CASSSTGHAFF
NA,TRBV6-5,TRBD1,TRBJ1-1,TGTGCCAGCAGTTACCGGGACAGGGGGCCGGGAACTGAAGCTTTCTTT,CASSYRDRGPGTEAFF
NA,TRBV7-9,TRBD1,TRBJ1-1,TGTGCCAGCAGCTCGCAGGGGGCGAGTCCCAACACTGAAGCTTTCTTT,CASSSQGASPNTEAFF
NA,TRBV13,NA,TRBJ1-5,TGTGCCAGCAGCTTATCAGGGGTGGTTCAGCCCCAGCATTTT,CASSLSGVVQPQHF
NA,TRBV5-4,TRBD2,TRBJ2-3,TGTGCCAGCAGCTTGGGGGCCGGGAGGGGGGGAGATACGCAGTATTTT,CASSLGAGRGGDTQYF
NA,TRBV7-9,NA,TRBJ1-1,TGTGCCAGCAGCTTACAGGGGCCCACTGAAGCTTTCTTT,CASSLQGPTEAFF
NA,TRBV19,NA,TRBJ2-5,TGTGCCAGTAGTGAACAGAGCTACCAAGAGACCCAGTACTTC,CASSEQSYQETQYF
NA,TRBV19,NA,TRBJ2-2,TGTGCCAGTACCACATTGGACTTCCAGTTCGGGGAGCTGTTTTTT,CASTTLDFQFGELFF
NA,TRBV9,NA,TRBJ1-3,TGTGCCAGCAGCGTCGGCGGGGGAAGTGGAGGAAACACCATATATTTT,CASSVGGGSGGNTIYF
NA,TRBV6-6,NA,TRBJ1-5,TGTGCCAGCAGTTCATCTACTGTGTATAGCAATCAGCCCCAGCATTTT,CASSSSTVYSNQPQHF
NA,TRBV7-9,TRBD2,TRBJ2-7,TGTGCCAGCGGGGGACTAGCGGGAATATACGAGCAGTACTTC,CASGGLAGIYEQYF
NA,TRBV6-1,NA,TRBJ1-4,TGTGCCAGCAGGACCACCCGTCAGGGAGAAAAACTGTTTTTT,CASRTTRQGEKLFF
NA,TRBV5-5,NA,TRBJ1-2,TGTGCCAGCAGCTCGGCAGGGGCGTCGTGGTATGGCTACACCTTC,CASSSAGASWYGYTF
NA,TRBV27,TRBD1,TRBJ1-2,TGTGCCAGCAGTTCACCGGGACAGGGGGGCTATGGCTACACCTTC,CASSSPGQGGYGYTF
NA,TRBV7-2,NA,TRBJ2-1,TGTGCCAGCAGCTTTGACGGGGGTACCTCCTACAATGAGCAGTTCTTC,CASSFDGGTSYNEQFF
NA,TRBV7-2,NA,TRBJ2-7,TGTGCCAGCAGCTTAGTACAGGGCATGAGCTACGAGCAGTACTTC,CASSLVQGMSYEQYF
NA,TRBV7-3,TRBD2,TRBJ2-1,TGTGCCAGCAGCCTACCGGGACTAGCGGGATCTCAGCAGTTCTTC,CASSLPGLAGSQQFF
NA,TRBV10-3,TRBD1,TRBJ1-5,TGTGCCATCAGTGAGTCTCGCAGGGACAGGCCCCAGCATTTT,CAISESRRDRPQHF
NA,TRBV18,NA,TRBJ2-7,TGTGCCAGCTCACCATTGGAGCGGGTGGTCTACGAGCAGTACTTC,CASSPLERVVYEQYF
NA,TRBV2,NA,TRBJ2-1,TGTGCCAGCAGGGAAGACTCTAGCTCCTACAATGAGCAGTTCTTC,CASREDSSSYNEQFF
few,TRBV6-5,NA,TRBJ1-5,TGTGCCAGCAGAGGGGCCGGCAATCAGCCCCAGCATTTT,CASRGAGNQPQHF
NA,TRBV6-5,NA,TRBJ1-3,TGTGCCAGCAGTTACAAAGGGAGGTTTGCTGGAAACACCATATATTTT,CASSYKGRFAGNTIYF
NA,TRBV28,NA,TRBJ2-5,TGTGCCAGCAGTCCGTGGGGGGACCAGGGGACCCAGTACTTC,CASSPWGDQGTQYF
NA,TRBV19,TRBD2,TRBJ2-1,TGTGCCAGTAAAAGGACTAGCGGGATTTACAATGAGCAGTTCTTC,CASKRTSGIYNEQFF
NA,TRBV30,TRBD2,TRBJ2-1,TGTGCCTGGAAGGGCCACGGCGGGAGTCAAAACAATGAGCAGTTCTTC,CAWKGHGGSQNNEQFF
NA,TRBV10-3,TRBD2,TRBJ2-1,TGTGCCATCAGTGAGTCGACGGGGGGGGCTGGTGATGAGCAGTTCTTC,CAISESTGGAGDEQFF
NA,TRBV7-6,NA,TRBJ2-2,TGTGCCAGCAGCCTCTCGGGTACCGGGGAGCTGTTTTTT,CASSLSGTGELFF
NA,TRBV28,TRBD2,TRBJ2-5,TGTGCCAGCAGTTTACCCGGGACTAGCGGGCAAGAGACCCAGTACTTC,CASSLPGTSGQETQYF
NA,TRBV5-5,NA,TRBJ1-2,TGTGCCAGCAGCTCCGGAGGGGGGGCGAATGGCTACACCTTC,CASSSGGGANGYTF
NA,TRBV6-6,NA,TRBJ1-1,TGTGCCAGCAGTTACTTTAAGCCGGGAGAGACTGAAGCTTTCTTT,CASSYFKPGETEAFF
NA,TRBV4-2,NA,TRBJ2-1,TGTGCCAGCAGCAAAAGTGTCGAGGGAGCGGATGAGCAGTTCTTC,CASSKSVEGADEQFF
NA,TRBV28,TRBD1,TRBJ1-2,TGTGCCAGCAGTTCGGGACAGCTCTATGGCTACACCTTC,CASSSGQLYGYTF
NA,TRBV9,NA,TRBJ1-1,TGTGCCAGCAGCGTCGCCCCTGGGGGCATCACTGAAGCTTTCTTT,CASSVAPGGITEAFF
once,TRBV9,TRBD1,TRBJ2-7,TGTGCCAGCAGCGCCCGGACAGGGGGGAACGAGCAGTACTTC,CASSARTGGNEQYF
NA,TRBV7-2,TRBD1,TRBJ2-4,TGTGCCAGCAGCAGGGGACAGGGAGAAAACATTCAGTACTTC,CASSRGQGENIQYF
NA,TRBV6-4,NA,TRBJ2-2,TGTGCCAGCAGTTGGGGTCGAGGGCCTGAGAACACCGGGGAGCTGTTTTTT,CASSWGRGPENTGELFF
NA,TRBV4-1,TRBD1,TRBJ2-2,TGCGCCAGCACCTCCTTTACAGGGGGAAACACCGGGGAGCTGTTTTTT,CASTSFTGGNTGELFF
once,TRBV9,TRBD2,TRBJ2-1,TGTGCCAGCAGCACTAGCGGGAAGGGTGAGCAGTTCTTC,CASSTSGKGEQFF
NA,TRBV6-5,TRBD1,TRBJ1-2,TGTGCCAGCAGGCTCCGGGACAGGGGCTATGGCTACACCTTC,CASRLRDRGYGYTF
NA,TRBV5-1,TRBD2,TRBJ2-1,TGCGCCAGCAGCTTGGCCGTAGCGGGAAATTACAATGAGCAGTTCTTC,CASSLAVAGNYNEQFF
once,TRBV5-4,NA,TRBJ2-5,TGTGCCAGCAGCCGGGGTCGGGAGACCCAGTACTTC,CASSRGRETQYF
NA,TRBV19,TRBD2,TRBJ2-1,TGTGCCAGTAGTTGGTCGGGAGGCTCCTACAATGAGCAGTTCTTC,CASSWSGGSYNEQFF